This TCR beta chain was recorded in a study of T cell repertoires in cytomegalovirus infection. Study-level background: CMV epitopes used comprised recently identified HLA-C-restricted ones and well-studied HLA-B-restricted ones. Public TCR beta signature analysis indicated the presence of both CMV infection and matching HLA type.

Remarks on this clonotype: The antigen remains unidentified.

Regarding the study as a whole: CMV-specific HLA-C-restricted TCR beta clonotypes dominated the ex vivo response. Cumulated frequencies of public TCR beta families served to identify carriers of CMV plus the relevant HLA.

TCRdb analysed the reads with MiXCR anew, one entry per CDR3 protein. Here the sample spans 300,000 to 400,000 distinct CDR3 sequences, 25% being singletons. The sample consisted of cultured PBMCs, taken from culture after CMV antigen stimulation. The origin of this receptor is a human donor in good health (CMV status not recorded). Some clones in this sample may be carry-over from other donors' samples.

The CDR3 DNA reads as TGCGCCAGCAGCCAAGAAGAACTAGGCCCCACCGGGGAGCTGTTTTTT. This sequence encodes CASSQEELGPTGELFF. This chain links TRBV4-3 with TRBJ2-2; D possibly corresponds to TRBD2 (5 bases). The V end lost 0 bases, the J end lost 4 bases, and 12 bases lay between the germline ends. The CDR3 loop spans 16 amino acids. Germline V CDR1 and CDR2: LGHNA, YSLEER.